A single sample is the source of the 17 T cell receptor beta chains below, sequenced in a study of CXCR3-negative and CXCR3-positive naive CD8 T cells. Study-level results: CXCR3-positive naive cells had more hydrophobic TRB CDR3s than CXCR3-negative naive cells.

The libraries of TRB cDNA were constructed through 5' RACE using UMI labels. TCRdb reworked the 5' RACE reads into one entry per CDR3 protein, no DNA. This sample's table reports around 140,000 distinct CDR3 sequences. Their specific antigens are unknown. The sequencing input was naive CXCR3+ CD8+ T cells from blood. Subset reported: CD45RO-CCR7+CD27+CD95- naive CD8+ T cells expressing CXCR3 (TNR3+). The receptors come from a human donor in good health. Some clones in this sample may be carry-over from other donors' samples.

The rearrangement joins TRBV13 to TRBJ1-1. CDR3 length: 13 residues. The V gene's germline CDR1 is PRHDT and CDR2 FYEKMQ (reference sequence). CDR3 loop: CASSSAVTLGAFF.

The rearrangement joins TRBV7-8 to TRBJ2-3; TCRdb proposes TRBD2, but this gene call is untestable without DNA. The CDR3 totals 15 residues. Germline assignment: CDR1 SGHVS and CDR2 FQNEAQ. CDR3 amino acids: CASSLWGDSTDTQYF.

The CDR3 region is CASSDRAADEQYF. The V and J genes are TRBV2 and TRBJ2-7; the D call of TRBD2 rests on TCRdb alone, since no DNA is present to check it. This CDR3 region has 13 residues. Germline V CDR1 and CDR2: SNHLY, FYNNEI.

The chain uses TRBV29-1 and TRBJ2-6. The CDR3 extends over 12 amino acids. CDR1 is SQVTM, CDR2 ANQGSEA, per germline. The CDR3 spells CSVLSGANVLTF.

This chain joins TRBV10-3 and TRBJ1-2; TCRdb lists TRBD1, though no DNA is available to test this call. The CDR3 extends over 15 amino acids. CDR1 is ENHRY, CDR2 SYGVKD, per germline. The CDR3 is CAISESRAPNYGYTF.

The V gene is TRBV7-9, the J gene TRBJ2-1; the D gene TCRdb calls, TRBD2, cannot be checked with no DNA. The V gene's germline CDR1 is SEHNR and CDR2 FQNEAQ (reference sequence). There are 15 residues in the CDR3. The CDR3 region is CASSEGTSGYNEQFF.

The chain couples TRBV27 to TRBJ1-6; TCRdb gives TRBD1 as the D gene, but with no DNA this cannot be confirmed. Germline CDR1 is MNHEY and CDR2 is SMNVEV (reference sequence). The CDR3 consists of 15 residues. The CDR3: CASSTLQGGNSPLHF.

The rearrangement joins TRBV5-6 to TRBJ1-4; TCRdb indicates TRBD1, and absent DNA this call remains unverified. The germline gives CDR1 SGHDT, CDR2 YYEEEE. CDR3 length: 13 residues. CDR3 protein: CASSLGQEEKLFF.

The CDR3 here is CASSVVGLATYNEQFF. The V call is TRBV9, the J call TRBJ2-1; the D call of TRBD2 rests on TCRdb alone, since no DNA is present to check it. CDR1 and CDR2 (germline): SGDLS, YYNGEE. This CDR3 is built from 16 residues.

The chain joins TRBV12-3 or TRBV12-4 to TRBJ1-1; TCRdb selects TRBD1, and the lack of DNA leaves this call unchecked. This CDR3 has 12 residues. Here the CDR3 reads CASSWGQPEAFF.

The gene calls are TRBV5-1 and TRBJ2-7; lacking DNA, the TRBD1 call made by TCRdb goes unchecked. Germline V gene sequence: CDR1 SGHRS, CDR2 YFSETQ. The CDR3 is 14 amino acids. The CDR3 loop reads CASSFSRGTYEQYF.

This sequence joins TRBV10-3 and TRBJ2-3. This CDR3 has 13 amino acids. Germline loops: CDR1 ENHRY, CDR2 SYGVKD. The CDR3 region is CAISESATGTQYF.

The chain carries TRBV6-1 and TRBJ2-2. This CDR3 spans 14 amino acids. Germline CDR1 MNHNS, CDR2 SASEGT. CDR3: CASSIAGEMGELFF.

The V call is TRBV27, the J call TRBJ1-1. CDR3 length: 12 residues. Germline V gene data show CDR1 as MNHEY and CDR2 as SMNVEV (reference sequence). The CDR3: CASSLFGTEAFF.

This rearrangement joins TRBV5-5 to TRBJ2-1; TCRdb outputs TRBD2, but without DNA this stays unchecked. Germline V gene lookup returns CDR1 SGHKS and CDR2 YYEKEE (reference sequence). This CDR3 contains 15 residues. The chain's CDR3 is CASSSDLEGLGEQFF.

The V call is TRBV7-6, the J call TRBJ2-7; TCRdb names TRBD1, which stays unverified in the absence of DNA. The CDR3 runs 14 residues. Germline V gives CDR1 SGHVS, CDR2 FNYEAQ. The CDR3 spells CASSLESGSYEQYF.

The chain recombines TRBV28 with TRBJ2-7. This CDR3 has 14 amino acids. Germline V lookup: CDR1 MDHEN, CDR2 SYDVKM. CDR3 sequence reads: CASSYGLTSYEQYF.